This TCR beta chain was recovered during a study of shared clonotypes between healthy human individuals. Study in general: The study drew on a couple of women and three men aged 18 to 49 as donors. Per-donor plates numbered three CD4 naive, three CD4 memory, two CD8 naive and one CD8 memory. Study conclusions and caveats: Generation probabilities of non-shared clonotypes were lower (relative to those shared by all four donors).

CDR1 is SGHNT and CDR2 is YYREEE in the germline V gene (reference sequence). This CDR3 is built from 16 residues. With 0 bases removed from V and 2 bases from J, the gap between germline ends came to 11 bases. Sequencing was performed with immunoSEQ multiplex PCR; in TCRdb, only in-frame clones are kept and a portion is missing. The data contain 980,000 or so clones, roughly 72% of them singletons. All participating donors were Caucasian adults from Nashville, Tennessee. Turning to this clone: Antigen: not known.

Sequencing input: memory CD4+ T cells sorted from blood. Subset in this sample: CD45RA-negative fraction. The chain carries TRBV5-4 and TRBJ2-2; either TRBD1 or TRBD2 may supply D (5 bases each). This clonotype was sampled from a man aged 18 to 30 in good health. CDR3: CASSLDWGRNTGELFF. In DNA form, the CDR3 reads TGTGCCAGCAGCTTGGATTGGGGGAGAAACACCGGGGAGCTGTTTTTT.